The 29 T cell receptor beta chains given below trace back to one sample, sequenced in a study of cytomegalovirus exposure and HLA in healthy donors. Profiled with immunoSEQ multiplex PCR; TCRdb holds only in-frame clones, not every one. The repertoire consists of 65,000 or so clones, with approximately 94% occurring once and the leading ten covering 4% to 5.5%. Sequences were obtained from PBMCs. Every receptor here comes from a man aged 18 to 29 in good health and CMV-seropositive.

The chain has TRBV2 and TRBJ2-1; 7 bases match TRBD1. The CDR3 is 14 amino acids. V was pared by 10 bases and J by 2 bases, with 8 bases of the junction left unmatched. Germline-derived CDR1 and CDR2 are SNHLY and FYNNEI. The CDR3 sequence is CAIQGSVAYNEQFF. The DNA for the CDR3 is TGTGCCATACAGGGGAGTGTGGCCTACAATGAGCAGTTCTTC.

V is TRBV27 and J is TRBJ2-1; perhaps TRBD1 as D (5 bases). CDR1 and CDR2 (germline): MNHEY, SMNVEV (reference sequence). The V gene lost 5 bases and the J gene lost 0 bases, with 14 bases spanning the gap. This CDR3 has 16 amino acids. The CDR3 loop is CASSQRQPSSYNEQFF. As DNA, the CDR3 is TGTGCCAGCAGTCAAAGACAGCCTAGCTCCTACAATGAGCAGTTCTTC.

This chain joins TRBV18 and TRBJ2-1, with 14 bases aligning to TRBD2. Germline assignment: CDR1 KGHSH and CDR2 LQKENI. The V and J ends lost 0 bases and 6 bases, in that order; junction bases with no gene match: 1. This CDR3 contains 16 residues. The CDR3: CASSPPGLAGVNEQFF. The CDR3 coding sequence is TGTGCCAGCTCACCACCGGGACTAGCGGGAGTCAATGAGCAGTTCTTC.

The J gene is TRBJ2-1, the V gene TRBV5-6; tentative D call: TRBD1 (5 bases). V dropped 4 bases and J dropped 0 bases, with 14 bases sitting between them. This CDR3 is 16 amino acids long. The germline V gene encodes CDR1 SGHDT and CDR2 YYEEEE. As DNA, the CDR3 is TGTGCCAGCAGCATAAGGGGAAAGAGCTCCTACAATGAGCAGTTCTTC. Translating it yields CASSIRGKSSYNEQFF.

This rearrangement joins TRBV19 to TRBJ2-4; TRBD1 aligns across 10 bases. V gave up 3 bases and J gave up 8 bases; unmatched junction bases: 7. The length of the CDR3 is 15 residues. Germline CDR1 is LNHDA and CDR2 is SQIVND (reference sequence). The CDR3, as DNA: TGTGCCAGTAGTATGGCGACAGGGGGCCTGGACATTCAGTACTTC. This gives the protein CASSMATGGLDIQYF.

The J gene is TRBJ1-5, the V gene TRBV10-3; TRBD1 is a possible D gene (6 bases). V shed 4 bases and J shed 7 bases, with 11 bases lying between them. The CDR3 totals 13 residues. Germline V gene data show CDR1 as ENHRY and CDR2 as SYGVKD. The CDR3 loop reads CAISGTGKQPQHF. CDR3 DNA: TGTGCCATCAGTGGAACAGGGAAACAGCCCCAGCATTTT.

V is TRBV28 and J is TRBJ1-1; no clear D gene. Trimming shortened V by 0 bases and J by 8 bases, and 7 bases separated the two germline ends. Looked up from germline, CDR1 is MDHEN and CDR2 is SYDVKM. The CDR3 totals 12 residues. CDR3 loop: CASSLWGSEAFF. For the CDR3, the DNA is TGTGCCAGCAGTTTATGGGGCAGCGAAGCTTTCTTT.

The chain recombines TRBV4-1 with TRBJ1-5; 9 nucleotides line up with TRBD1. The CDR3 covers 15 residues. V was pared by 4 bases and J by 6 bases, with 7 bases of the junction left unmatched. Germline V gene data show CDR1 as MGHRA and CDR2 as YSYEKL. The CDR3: CASSLMTGGSQPQHF. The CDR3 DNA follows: TGCGCCAGCAGCCTAATGACAGGGGGTAGTCAGCCCCAGCATTTT.

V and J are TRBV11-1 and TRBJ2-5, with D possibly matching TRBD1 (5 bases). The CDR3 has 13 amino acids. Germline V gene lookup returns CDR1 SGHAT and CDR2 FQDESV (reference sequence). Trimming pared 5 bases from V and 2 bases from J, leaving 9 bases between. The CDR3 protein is CASSPDIQETQYF. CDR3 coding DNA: TGTGCCAGCAGCCCGGACATACAAGAGACCCAGTACTTC.

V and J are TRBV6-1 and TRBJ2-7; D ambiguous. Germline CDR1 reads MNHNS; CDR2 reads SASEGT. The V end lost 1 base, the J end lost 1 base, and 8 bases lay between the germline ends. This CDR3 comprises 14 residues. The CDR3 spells CASSEGPVSYEQYF. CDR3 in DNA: TGTGCCAGCAGTGAAGGCCCAGTATCCTACGAGCAGTACTTC.

The CDR3 nucleotides are TGTGCCATCAGTGAACGGGGAGGACGCTACAATGAGCAGTTCTTC. Its protein is CAISERGGRYNEQFF. The chain couples TRBV10-3 to TRBJ2-1; a weak D match, TRBD2 (6 bases). V gave up 3 bases and J gave up 3 bases, with 12 bases separating them. The germline V gene encodes CDR1 ENHRY and CDR2 SYGVKD. CDR3 length: 15 amino acids.

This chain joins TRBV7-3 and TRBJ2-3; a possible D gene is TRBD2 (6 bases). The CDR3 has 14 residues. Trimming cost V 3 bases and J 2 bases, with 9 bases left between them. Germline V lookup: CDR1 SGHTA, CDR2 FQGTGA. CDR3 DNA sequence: TGTGCCAGCAGCTTTAGCGGAGACACAGATACGCAGTATTTT. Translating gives CASSFSGDTDTQYF.

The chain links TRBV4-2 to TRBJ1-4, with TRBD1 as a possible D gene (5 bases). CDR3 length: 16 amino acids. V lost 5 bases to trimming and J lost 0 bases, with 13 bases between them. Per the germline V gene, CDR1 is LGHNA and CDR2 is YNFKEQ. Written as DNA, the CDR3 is TGTGCCAGCAGCTCCAGGGCCGTTGCAACTAATGAAAAACTGTTTTTT. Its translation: CASSSRAVATNEKLFF.

CDR3 DNA sequence: TGTGCCAGCAGCGTAGGGGACAAAGGGGATGCTCCTGGCTACACCTTC. Translated: CASSVGDKGDAPGYTF. The chain carries TRBV9 and TRBJ1-2; D is possibly TRBD1 (6 bases). V was shortened by 0 bases and J by 7 bases, with 19 bases between the two germline ends. There are 16 residues in the CDR3. The germline gives CDR1 SGDLS, CDR2 YYNGEE.

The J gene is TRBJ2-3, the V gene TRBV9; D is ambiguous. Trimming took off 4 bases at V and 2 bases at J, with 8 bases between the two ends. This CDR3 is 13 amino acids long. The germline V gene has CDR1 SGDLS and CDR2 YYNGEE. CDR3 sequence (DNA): TGTGCCAGCAGCCCCAAAAACACAGATACGCAGTATTTT. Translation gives CASSPKNTDTQYF.

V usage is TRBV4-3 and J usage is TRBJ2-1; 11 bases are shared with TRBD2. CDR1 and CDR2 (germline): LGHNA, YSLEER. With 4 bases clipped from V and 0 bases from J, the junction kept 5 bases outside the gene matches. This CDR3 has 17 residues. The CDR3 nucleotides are TGCGCCAGCAGCCCGGGGACTAGCGGCTACTCCTACAATGAGCAGTTCTTC. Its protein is CASSPGTSGYSYNEQFF.

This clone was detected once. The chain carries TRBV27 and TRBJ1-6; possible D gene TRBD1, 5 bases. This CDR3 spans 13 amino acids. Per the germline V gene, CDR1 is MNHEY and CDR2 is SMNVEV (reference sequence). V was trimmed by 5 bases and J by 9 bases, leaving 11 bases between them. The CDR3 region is CASSKDTASPLHF. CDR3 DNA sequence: TGTGCCAGCAGTAAGGACACAGCTTCACCCCTCCACTTT.

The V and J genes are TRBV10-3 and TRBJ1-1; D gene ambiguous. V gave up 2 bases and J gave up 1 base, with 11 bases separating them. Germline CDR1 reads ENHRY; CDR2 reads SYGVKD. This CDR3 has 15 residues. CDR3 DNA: TGTGCCATCAGTGAGACCGTAGATGGGAACACTGAAGCTTTCTTT. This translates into CAISETVDGNTEAFF.

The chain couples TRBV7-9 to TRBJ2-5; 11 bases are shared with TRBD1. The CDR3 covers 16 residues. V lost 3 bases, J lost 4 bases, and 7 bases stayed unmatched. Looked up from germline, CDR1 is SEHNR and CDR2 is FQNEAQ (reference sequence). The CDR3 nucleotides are TGTGCCAGCAGCTTGCTGGGACAGGGGGGGGGAGAGACCCAGTACTTC. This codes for CASSLLGQGGGETQYF.

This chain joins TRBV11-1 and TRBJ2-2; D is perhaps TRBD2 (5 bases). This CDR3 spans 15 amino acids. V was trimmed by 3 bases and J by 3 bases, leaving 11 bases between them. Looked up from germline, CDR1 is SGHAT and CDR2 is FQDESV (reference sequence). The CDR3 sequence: CASSFETTYTGELFF. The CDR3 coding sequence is TGTGCCAGCAGCTTCGAGACTACTTACACCGGGGAGCTGTTTTTT. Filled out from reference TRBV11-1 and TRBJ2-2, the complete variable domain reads EAEVAQSPRYKITEKSQAVAFWCDPISGHATLYWYRQILGQGPELLVQFQDESVVDDSQLPKDRFSAERLKGVDSTLKIQPAELGDSAMYLCASSFETTYTGELFFGEGSRLTVL.

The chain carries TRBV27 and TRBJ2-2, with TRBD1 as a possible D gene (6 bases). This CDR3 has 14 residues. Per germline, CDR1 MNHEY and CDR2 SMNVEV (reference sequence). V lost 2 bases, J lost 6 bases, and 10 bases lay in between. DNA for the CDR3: TGTGCCAGCAGTTTAGGCAAGGGGGCCGGGGAGCTGTTTTTT. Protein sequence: CASSLGKGAGELFF.

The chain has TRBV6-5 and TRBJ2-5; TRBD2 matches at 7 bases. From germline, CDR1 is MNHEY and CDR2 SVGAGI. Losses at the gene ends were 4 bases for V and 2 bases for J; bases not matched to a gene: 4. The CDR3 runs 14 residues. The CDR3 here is CASSSSGLQETQYF. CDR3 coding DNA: TGTGCCAGCAGTTCTAGCGGACTGCAAGAGACCCAGTACTTC.

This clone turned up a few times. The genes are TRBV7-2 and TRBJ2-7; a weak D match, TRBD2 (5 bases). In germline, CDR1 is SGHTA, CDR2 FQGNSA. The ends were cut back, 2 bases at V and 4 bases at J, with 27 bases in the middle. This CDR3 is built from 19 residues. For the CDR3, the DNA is TGTGCCAGCAGCTTAATTGCGTGGGAGCCTGGACTCAACTGGTACGAGCAGTACTTC. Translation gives CASSLIAWEPGLNWYEQYF. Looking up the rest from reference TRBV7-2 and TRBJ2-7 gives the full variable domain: GAGVSQSPSNKVTEKGKDVELRCDPISGHTALYWYRQSLGQGLEFLIYFQGNSAPDKSGLPSDRFSAERTGGSVSTLTIQRTQQEDSAVYLCASSLIAWEPGLNWYEQYFGPGTRLTVT.

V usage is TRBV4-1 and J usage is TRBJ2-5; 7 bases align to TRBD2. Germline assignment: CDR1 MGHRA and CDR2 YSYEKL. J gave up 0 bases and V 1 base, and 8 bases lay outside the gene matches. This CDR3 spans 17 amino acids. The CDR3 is CASSQGWVAGYQETQYF. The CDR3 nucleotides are TGCGCCAGCAGCCAAGGCTGGGTAGCGGGCTACCAAGAGACCCAGTACTTC.

The CDR3 sequence: CACLGGGGNSPLHF. The CDR3 nucleotides read TGTGCTTGCCTTGGGGGAGGGGGTAATTCACCCCTCCACTTT. The chain carries TRBV30 and TRBJ1-6; a possible D gene is TRBD1 (6 bases). CDR1 is GTSNPN, CDR2 SVGIG, per germline (reference sequence). The CDR3 consists of 14 residues.

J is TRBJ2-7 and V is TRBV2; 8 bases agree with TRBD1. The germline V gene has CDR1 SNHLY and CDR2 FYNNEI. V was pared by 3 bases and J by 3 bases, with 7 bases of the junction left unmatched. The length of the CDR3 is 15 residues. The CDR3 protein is CASSDQDRAIYEQYF. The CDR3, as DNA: TGTGCCAGCAGTGACCAGGACAGGGCTATCTACGAGCAGTACTTC. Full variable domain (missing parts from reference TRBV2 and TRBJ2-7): EPEVTQTPSHQVTQMGQEVILRCVPISNHLYFYWYRQILGQKVEFLVSFYNNEISEKSEIFDDQFSVERPDGSNFTLKIRSTKLEDSAMYFCASSDQDRAIYEQYFGPGTRLTVT.

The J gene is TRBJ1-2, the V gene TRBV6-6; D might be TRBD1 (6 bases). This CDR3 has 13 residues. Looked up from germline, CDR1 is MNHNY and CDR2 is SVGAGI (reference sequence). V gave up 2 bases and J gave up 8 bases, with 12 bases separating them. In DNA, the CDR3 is TGTGCCAGCAGTTACCGGACGGGGGGCGGCTACACCTTC. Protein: CASSYRTGGGYTF.

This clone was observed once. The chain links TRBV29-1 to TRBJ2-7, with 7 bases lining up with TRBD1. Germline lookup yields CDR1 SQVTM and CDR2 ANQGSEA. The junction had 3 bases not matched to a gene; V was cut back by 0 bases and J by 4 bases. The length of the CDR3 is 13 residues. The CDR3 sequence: CSVEDHRGYEQYF. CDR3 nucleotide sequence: TGCAGCGTTGAAGATCACAGGGGATACGAGCAGTACTTC.

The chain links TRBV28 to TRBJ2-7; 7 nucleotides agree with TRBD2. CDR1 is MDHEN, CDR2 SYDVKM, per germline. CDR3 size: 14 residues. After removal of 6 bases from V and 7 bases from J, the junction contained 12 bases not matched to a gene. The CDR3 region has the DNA TGTGCCAGCAGGGCCCTAGCGGCGAGCGGTGAGCAGTACTTC. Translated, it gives CASRALAASGEQYF.